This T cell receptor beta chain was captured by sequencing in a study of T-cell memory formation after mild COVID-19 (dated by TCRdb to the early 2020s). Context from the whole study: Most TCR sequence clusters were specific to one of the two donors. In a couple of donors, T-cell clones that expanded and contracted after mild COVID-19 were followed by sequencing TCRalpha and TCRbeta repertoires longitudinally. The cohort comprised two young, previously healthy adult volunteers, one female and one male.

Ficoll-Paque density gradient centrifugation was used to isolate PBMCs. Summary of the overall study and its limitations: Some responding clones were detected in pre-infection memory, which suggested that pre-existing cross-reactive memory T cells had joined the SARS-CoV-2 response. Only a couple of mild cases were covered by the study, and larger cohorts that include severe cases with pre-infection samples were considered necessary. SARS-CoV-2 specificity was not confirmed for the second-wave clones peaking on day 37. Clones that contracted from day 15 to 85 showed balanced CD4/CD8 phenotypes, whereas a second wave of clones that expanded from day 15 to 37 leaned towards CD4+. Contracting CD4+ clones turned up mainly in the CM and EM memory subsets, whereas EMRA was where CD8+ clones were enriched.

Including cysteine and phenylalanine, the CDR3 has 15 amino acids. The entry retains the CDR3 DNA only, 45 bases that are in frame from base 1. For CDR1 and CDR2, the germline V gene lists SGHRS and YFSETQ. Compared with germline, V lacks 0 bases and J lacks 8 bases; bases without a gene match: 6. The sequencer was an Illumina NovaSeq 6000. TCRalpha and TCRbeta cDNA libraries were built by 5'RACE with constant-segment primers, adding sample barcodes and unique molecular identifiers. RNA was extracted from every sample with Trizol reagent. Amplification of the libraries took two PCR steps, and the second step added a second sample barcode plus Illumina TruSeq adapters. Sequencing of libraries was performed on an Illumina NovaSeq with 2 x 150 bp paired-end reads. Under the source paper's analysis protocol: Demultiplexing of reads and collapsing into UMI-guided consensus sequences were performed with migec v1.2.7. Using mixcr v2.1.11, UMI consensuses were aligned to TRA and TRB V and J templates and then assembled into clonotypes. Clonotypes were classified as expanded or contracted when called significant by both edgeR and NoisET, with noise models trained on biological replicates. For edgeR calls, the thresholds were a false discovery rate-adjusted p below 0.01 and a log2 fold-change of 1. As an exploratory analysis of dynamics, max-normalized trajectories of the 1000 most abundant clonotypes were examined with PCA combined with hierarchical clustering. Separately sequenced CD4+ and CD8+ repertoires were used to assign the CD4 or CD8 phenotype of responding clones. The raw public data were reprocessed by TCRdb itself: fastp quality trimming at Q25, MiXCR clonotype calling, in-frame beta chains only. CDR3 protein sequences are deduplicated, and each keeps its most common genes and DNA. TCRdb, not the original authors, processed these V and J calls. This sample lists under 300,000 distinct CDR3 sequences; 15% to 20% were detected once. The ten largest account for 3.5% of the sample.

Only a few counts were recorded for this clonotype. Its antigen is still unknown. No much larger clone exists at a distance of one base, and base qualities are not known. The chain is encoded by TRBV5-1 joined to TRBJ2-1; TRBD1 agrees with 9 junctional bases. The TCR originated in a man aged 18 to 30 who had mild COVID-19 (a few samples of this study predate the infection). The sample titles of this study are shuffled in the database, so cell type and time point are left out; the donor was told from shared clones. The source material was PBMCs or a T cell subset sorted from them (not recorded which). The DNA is TGCGCCAGCAGCTTGGGGACAGGGGAACTCTATGAGCAGTTCTTC. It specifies CASSLGTGELYEQFF.